This passage covers 7 T cell receptor beta chains from one sample sequenced in a study of Ad26.COV2.S vaccination and SARS-CoV-2 variants. Clones were read by immunoSEQ multiplex PCR, and TCRdb kept only the in-frame ones, dropping some. The sample records 350,000 to 450,000 clones, roughly 84% being singletons. This sample's treatment: 19 received Ad26.COV2.S at low or high dose, single or two shots; roughly five received placebo; per-sample allocation not given. Samples were taken on day 63 after the first vaccine or placebo injection. The sequences come from peripheral blood, collected in a trial of Ad26.COV2.S vaccine versus placebo. These receptors were taken from a person aged 18-65 years who received the Ad26.COV2.S COVID-19 vaccine or a placebo.

The chain recombines TRBV6-1 with TRBJ1-2; D perhaps matches TRBD1 (5 bases). This CDR3 is built from 15 residues. V shed 3 bases and J shed 6 bases, with 17 bases lying between them. In germline, CDR1 is MNHNS, CDR2 SASEGT. CDR3 residues: CASSEGGGLWDGYTF. In DNA form, the CDR3 reads TGTGCCAGCAGTGAGGGGGGAGGGCTGTGGGATGGCTACACCTTC.

This clone was observed a handful of times. This rearrangement joins TRBV9 to TRBJ2-5; D is perhaps TRBD2 (5 bases). V was trimmed by 0 bases and J by 4 bases, leaving 16 bases between them. This CDR3 is 16 amino acids long. Germline V lookup: CDR1 SGDLS, CDR2 YYNGEE. For the CDR3, the DNA is TGTGCCAGCAGCGTAGAGGAGGTTAGCGTGAGAGAGACCCAGTACTTC. Its translation: CASSVEEVSVRETQYF.

The V and J genes are TRBV11-2 and TRBJ2-5; a weak D match, TRBD1 (6 bases). V lost 5 bases to trimming and J lost 5 bases, with 12 bases between them. Germline V CDR1 and CDR2: SGHAT, FQNNGV. The CDR3 totals 13 residues. The CDR3 sequence: CASSPGAQETQYF. In DNA, the CDR3 is TGTGCCAGCAGCCCAGGGGCGCAGGAGACCCAGTACTTC. Variable domain in full (rest from reference TRBV11-2 and TRBJ2-5): EAGVAQSPRYKIIEKRQSVAFWCNPISGHATLYWYQQILGQGPKLLIQFQNNGVVDDSQLPKDRFSAERLKGVDSTLKIQPAKLEDSAVYLCASSPGAQETQYFGPGTRLLVL.

The CDR3 reads CASSIRQATNEAFF. CDR3 coding DNA: TGTGCCAGCAGTATCAGACAGGCCACCAATGAAGCTTTCTTT. This sequence joins TRBV28 and TRBJ1-1, with a weak D call TRBD1 (6 bases). The V and J ends lost 5 bases and 7 bases respectively, with 17 bases between them. Germline CDR1 MDHEN, CDR2 SYDVKM. The CDR3 runs to 14 residues.

This clone was observed a handful of times. The chain uses TRBV10-3 and TRBJ1-3; D perhaps matches TRBD1 (6 bases). CDR3 length: 16 residues. CDR1 and CDR2 (germline): ENHRY, SYGVKD. V was cut by 5 bases and J by 0 bases, with 14 bases left in between. The CDR3 loop reads CAISPTGTLSGNTIYF. CDR3 in DNA: TGTGCCATCAGTCCGACAGGAACCCTCTCTGGAAACACCATATATTTT.

The J gene is TRBJ1-1, the V gene TRBV15, with D unresolved. The CDR3 covers 13 residues. The V and J ends lost 0 bases and 10 bases respectively, with 12 bases between them. Per the germline V gene, CDR1 is LNHNV and CDR2 is YYDKDF (reference sequence). CDR3 DNA sequence: TGTGCCACCAGCAGAGATCCGGCGGATAGAGCTTTCTTT. It codes for CATSRDPADRAFF.

This rearrangement joins TRBV11-2 to TRBJ2-2; no clear D gene. The V end was cut by 5 bases, the J end by 0 bases, with 16 bases between. The CDR3 is 17 residues long. Germline V gene data show CDR1 as SGHAT and CDR2 as FQNNGV. The CDR3 protein is CASSQLFVTPNTGELFF. DNA for the CDR3: TGTGCCAGCAGCCAACTCTTCGTGACACCGAACACCGGGGAGCTGTTTTTT.